This record concerns one TCR beta chain sequence. Seattle patients were enrolled during active infection and followed longitudinally. The record originates from a study of blood T cell repertoires in COVID-19. Study-level information: T cells, B-cell-depleted T cells, or PBMCs provided the cDNA or gDNA that served as material.

Original methodology: The assay estimated nucleated cells by amplifying reference gene primers. Libraries were prepared by immunoSEQ multiplex PCR; TCRdb keeps only in-frame clonotypes and omits some of them. D and trimming come from the DNA, and the V and J calls and clone size come from that table. This sample carries 200,000 to 250,000 clones, 75% to 85% of them seen once, and the ten largest clones take around 1.3%. V lost 2 bases and J 2 bases, leaving 15 bases between the germline ends. This CDR3 is 16 amino acids long. Germline V lookup: CDR1 SEHNR, CDR2 FQNEAQ (reference sequence). The specimen sequenced was peripheral blood. The rearrangement joins TRBV7-9 to TRBJ1-1, with D possibly matching TRBD1 (5 bases). The sequence came from a woman in her thirties with COVID-19, enrolled during active disease. The CDR3 loop reads CASSLTQGLVNTEAFF. The DNA of the CDR3 is TGTGCCAGCAGCTTAACCCAGGGTCTTGTTAACACTGAAGCTTTCTTT.